The rows below give T cell receptor beta chains drawn from one sample of a study of CD8 T cells in ankylosing spondylitis. TCRdb used MiXCR to reprocess the 5' RACE reads, holding one entry per CDR3 protein. The sample includes under 250,000 distinct CDR3 sequences, roughly 32% seen only once; the top ten take around 4%. What was sequenced was blood, either unsorted or a sorted T cell fraction (not recorded which). The receptor source for this set is a male donor with ankylosing spondylitis or in good health (not recorded which). Both conserved end residues are part of each CDR3. The order of the fields is clone size, D gene, V gene, J gene, CDR3 DNA, CDR3 protein. A D gene is named only where the DNA matches it firmly. Rows give clone size only sometimes, using once, few, many, or a class for an expanded clone.

clone size: few; D gene: .; V gene: TRBV6-1; J gene: TRBJ1-2; CDR3 DNA: TGTGCCAGCAGTGGGAGCCCTCAGGGCCACTATGGCTACACCTTC; CDR3 protein: CASSGSPQGHYGYTF
clone size: few; D gene: .; V gene: TRBV20-1; J gene: TRBJ2-7; CDR3 DNA: TGCAGTGCTAGCGCCAGGGCCTACGAGCAGTACTTC; CDR3 protein: CSASARAYEQYF
clone size: .; D gene: .; V gene: TRBV6-1; J gene: TRBJ2-3; CDR3 DNA: TGTGCCAGCAGCCAAGGGACGGCGGATACGCAGTATTTT; CDR3 protein: CASSQGTADTQYF
clone size: few; D gene: .; V gene: TRBV28; J gene: TRBJ2-7; CDR3 DNA: TGTGCGAGCGCGGCGGGGTCCTACGAGCAGTACTTC; CDR3 protein: CASAAGSYEQYF
clone size: .; D gene: TRBD2; V gene: TRBV10-3; J gene: TRBJ2-7; CDR3 DNA: TGTGCCATCAGTGAGGTCCTAGCGGGGGGCAACTACGAGCAGTACTTC; CDR3 protein: CAISEVLAGGNYEQYF
clone size: few; D gene: TRBD1; V gene: TRBV12-3/TRBV12-4; J gene: TRBJ2-7; CDR3 DNA: TGTGCCAGCAGTTTAGCGGGACAGGTCCACGAGCAGTACTTC; CDR3 protein: CASSLAGQVHEQYF
clone size: few; D gene: TRBD1; V gene: TRBV10-3; J gene: TRBJ2-5; CDR3 DNA: TGTGCCATCAGTCCGGGACAGGCGGGCCAAGAGACCCAGTACTTC; CDR3 protein: CAISPGQAGQETQYF
clone size: few; D gene: .; V gene: TRBV7-3; J gene: TRBJ2-1; CDR3 DNA: TGTGCCAGCAGCTTAAGGGGGTTGCACTCCTACAATGAGCAGTTCTTC; CDR3 protein: CASSLRGLHSYNEQFF
clone size: .; D gene: TRBD1; V gene: TRBV15; J gene: TRBJ2-1; CDR3 DNA: TGTGCCACCAGCAGATGGGGGACAGGGTCGAGCTCCTACAATGAGCAGTTCTTC; CDR3 protein: CATSRWGTGSSSYNEQFF
clone size: few; D gene: .; V gene: TRBV20-1; J gene: TRBJ2-3; CDR3 DNA: TGCAGTGCTAGGGAGGTGGGAGATACGCAGTATTTT; CDR3 protein: CSAREVGDTQYF
clone size: few; D gene: .; V gene: TRBV20-1; J gene: TRBJ2-7; CDR3 DNA: TGCAGTGCTAGAGATTATGGAGGGAAGGCCTACGAGCAGTACTTC; CDR3 protein: CSARDYGGKAYEQYF
clone size: .; D gene: .; V gene: TRBV11-2; J gene: TRBJ2-1; CDR3 DNA: TGTGCCAGCAGCTTAAGGTTCGATGAGCAGTTCTTC; CDR3 protein: CASSLRFDEQFF
clone size: .; D gene: .; V gene: TRBV6-1; J gene: TRBJ1-2; CDR3 DNA: TGTGCCAGCACGCGGACAGCCAGTAACTATGGCTACACCTTC; CDR3 protein: CASTRTASNYGYTF
clone size: .; D gene: .; V gene: TRBV12-3/TRBV12-4; J gene: TRBJ1-6; CDR3 DNA: TGTGCCAGCAGCCCGCTACAGGGAATGGGGGGTTCACCCCTCCACTTT; CDR3 protein: CASSPLQGMGGSPLHF
clone size: few; D gene: .; V gene: TRBV20-1; J gene: TRBJ1-2; CDR3 DNA: TGCAGTGCCCTAGGGGGGGTAGGCGGCTACACCTTC; CDR3 protein: CSALGGVGGYTF
clone size: .; D gene: TRBD2; V gene: TRBV12-3/TRBV12-4; J gene: TRBJ2-7; CDR3 DNA: TGTGCCAGCATTAGCGGGGGGCAGATGGGCGAGCAGTACTTC; CDR3 protein: CASISGGQMGEQYF
clone size: .; D gene: .; V gene: TRBV7-8; J gene: TRBJ2-1; CDR3 DNA: TGTGCCAGCAGCCCCCTCCCGGATGCAGGTACTTTCAATGAGCAGTTCTTC; CDR3 protein: CASSPLPDAGTFNEQFF
clone size: few; D gene: .; V gene: TRBV27; J gene: TRBJ1-6; CDR3 DNA: TGTGCCAGCAGTTTATATCTCCGCGGGGGAAATTCACCCCTCCACTTT; CDR3 protein: CASSLYLRGGNSPLHF
clone size: .; D gene: .; V gene: TRBV6-1; J gene: TRBJ2-7; CDR3 DNA: TGTGCCAGCAACTACGGAGGGGCCCGCTCCTACGAGCAGTACTTC; CDR3 protein: CASNYGGARSYEQYF
clone size: few; D gene: TRBD1; V gene: TRBV28; J gene: TRBJ2-2; CDR3 DNA: TGTGCCAGCAGTCCCTACCGACAGGGCACCGGGGAGCTGTTTTTT; CDR3 protein: CASSPYRQGTGELFF
clone size: many; D gene: .; V gene: TRBV20-1; J gene: TRBJ2-7; CDR3 DNA: TGCAGTGCTTGTTGTCGGGGGACCACCTACGAGCAGTACTTC; CDR3 protein: CSACCRGTTYEQYF
clone size: few; D gene: .; V gene: TRBV29-1; J gene: TRBJ2-2; CDR3 DNA: TGCAGCGCAGACAGATCAAACACCGGGGAGCTGTTTTTT; CDR3 protein: CSADRSNTGELFF
clone size: few; D gene: TRBD1; V gene: TRBV20-1; J gene: TRBJ2-1; CDR3 DNA: TGCAGTGCTAGAGCCGCGGACAGGGGGTACAATGAGCAGTTCTTC; CDR3 protein: CSARAADRGYNEQFF
clone size: .; D gene: .; V gene: TRBV29-1; J gene: TRBJ2-7; CDR3 DNA: TGCAGCGTCCTACCTCACCGGGGCGCCTACGAGCAGTACTTC; CDR3 protein: CSVLPHRGAYEQYF
clone size: .; D gene: .; V gene: TRBV28; J gene: TRBJ2-1; CDR3 DNA: TGTGCCAGCAGCTTGGCATCCAATGAGCAGTTCTTC; CDR3 protein: CASSLASNEQFF
clone size: once; D gene: .; V gene: TRBV20-1; J gene: TRBJ1-4; CDR3 DNA: TGCAGTGCTAGGGGGGACCATGGTAATGAAAAACTGTTTTTT; CDR3 protein: CSARGDHGNEKLFF
clone size: few; D gene: .; V gene: TRBV20-1; J gene: TRBJ2-3; CDR3 DNA: TGCAGTGCTAGAGGGACTGATAGCACAGATACGCAGTATTTT; CDR3 protein: CSARGTDSTDTQYF